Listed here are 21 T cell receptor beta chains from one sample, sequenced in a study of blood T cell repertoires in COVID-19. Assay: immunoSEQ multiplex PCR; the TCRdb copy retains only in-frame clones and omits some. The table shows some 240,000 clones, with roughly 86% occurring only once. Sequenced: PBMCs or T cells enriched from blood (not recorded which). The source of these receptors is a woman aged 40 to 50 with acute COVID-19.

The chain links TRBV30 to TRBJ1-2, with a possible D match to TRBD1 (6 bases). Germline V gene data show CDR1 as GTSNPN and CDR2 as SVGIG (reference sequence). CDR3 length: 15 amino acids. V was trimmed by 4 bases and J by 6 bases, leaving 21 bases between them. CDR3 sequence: CAWMLGGARFHGYTF. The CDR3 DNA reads TGTGCCTGGATGTTGGGGGGGGCGCGATTCCATGGCTACACCTTC.

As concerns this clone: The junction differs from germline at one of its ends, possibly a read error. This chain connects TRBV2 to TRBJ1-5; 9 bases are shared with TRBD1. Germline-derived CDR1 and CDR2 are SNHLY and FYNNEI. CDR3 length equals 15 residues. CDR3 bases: TGTGCCAGCAGGGGGACAGGGTTGGGCAATCAGCCTCAGCATTTT. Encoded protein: CASRGTGLGNQPQHF.

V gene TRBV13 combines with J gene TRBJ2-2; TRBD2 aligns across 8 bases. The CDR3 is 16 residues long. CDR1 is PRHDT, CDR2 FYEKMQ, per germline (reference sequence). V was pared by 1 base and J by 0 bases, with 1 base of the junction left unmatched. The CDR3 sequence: CASSLVSGTNTGELFF. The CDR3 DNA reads TGTGCCAGCAGCTTAGTTAGCGGGACGAACACCGGGGAGCTGTTTTTT.

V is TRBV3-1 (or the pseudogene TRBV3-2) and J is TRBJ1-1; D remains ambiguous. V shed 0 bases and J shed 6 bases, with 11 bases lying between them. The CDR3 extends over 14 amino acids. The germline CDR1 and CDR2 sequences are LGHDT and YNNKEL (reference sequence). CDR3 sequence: CASSQDPSFAEAFF. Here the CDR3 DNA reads TGTGCCAGCAGCCAAGATCCTAGCTTCGCTGAAGCTTTCTTT.

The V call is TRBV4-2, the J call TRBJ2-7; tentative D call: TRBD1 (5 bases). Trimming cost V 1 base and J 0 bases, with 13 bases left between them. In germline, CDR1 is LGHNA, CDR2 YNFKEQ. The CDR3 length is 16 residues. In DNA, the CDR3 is TGTGCCAGCAGCCAAGTAGGGGTAGCCTTCTCCTACGAGCAGTACTTC. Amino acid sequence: CASSQVGVAFSYEQYF.

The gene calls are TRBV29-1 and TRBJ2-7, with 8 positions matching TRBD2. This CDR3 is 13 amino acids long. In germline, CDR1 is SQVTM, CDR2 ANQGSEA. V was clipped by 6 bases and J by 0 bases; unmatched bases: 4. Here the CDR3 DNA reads TGCAGCGTCAGACTAGCGTCCTCCTACGAGCAGTACTTC. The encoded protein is CSVRLASSYEQYF.

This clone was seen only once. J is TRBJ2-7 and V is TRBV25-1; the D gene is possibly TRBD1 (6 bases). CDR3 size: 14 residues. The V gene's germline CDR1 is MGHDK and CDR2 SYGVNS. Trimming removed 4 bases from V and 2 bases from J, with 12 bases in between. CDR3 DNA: TGTGCCAGCAGTGTCTCCAGGGGTACCTACGAGCAGTACTTC. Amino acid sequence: CASSVSRGTYEQYF.

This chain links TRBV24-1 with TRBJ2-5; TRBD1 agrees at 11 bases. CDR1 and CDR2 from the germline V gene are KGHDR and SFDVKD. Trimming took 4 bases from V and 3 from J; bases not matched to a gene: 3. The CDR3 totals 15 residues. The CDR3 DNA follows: TGTGCCACCAGTGACCGGACAGGGGGCGAAGAGACCCAGTACTTC. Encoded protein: CATSDRTGGEETQYF.

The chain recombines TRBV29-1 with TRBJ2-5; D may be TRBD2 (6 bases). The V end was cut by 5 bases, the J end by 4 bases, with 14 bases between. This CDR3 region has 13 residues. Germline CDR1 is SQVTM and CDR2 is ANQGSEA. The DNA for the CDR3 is TGCAGCGTTCTTTTCAGGACTATAGAGACCCAGTACTTC. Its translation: CSVLFRTIETQYF.

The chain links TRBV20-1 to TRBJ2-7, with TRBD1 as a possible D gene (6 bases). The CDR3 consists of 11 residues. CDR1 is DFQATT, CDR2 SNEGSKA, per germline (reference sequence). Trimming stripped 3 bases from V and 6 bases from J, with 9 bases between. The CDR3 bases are TGCAGTGCTAGGAAGGGGGTCGAGCAGTACTTC. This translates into CSARKGVEQYF.

The CDR3 DNA sequence: TGTGCCAGCACCAGGACAGGCGGCAATCAGCCCCAGCATTTT. It encodes CASTRTGGNQPQHF. V and J are TRBV2 and TRBJ1-5, with 7 bases lining up with TRBD1. The V gene end was trimmed by 7 bases and the J gene end by 2 bases; junction bases not matched to a gene: 5. Germline V gives CDR1 SNHLY, CDR2 FYNNEI. This CDR3 has 14 amino acids. Full variable domain (rest looked up from reference TRBV2 and TRBJ1-5): EPEVTQTPSHQVTQMGQEVILRCVPISNHLYFYWYRQILGQKVEFLVSFYNNEISEKSEIFDDQFSVERPDGSNFTLKIRSTKLEDSAMYFCASTRTGGNQPQHFGDGTRLSIL.

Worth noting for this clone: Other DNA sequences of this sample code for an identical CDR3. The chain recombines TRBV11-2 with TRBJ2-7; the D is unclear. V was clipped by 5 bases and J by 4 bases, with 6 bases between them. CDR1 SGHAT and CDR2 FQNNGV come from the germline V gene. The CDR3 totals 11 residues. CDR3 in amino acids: CASSPLYEQYF. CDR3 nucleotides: TGTGCCAGCAGCCCCCTTTACGAGCAGTACTTC.

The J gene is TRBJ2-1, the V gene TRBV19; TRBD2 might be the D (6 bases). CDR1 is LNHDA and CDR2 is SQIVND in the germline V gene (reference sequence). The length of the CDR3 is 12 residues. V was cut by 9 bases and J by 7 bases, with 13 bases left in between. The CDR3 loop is CASRLGWNEQFF. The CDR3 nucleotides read TGTGCCAGCCGACTAGGATGGAATGAGCAGTTCTTC.

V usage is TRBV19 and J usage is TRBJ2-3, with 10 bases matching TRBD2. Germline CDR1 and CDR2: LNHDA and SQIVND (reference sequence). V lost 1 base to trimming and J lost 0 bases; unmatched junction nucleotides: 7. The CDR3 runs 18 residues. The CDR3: CASSIGLAGDTSTDTQYF. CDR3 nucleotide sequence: TGTGCCAGTAGTATAGGGCTAGCGGGAGACACTAGCACAGATACGCAGTATTTT.

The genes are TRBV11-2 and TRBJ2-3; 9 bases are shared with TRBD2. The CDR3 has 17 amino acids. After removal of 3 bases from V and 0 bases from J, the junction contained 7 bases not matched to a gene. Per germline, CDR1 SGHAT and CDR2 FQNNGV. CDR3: CASSFNSGSTSTDTQYF. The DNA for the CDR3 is TGTGCCAGCAGCTTTAATAGCGGGAGCACTAGCACAGATACGCAGTATTTT.

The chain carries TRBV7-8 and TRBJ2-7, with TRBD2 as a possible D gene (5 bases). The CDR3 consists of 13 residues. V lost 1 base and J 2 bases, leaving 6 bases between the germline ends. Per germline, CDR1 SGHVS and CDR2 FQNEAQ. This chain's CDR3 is CASSLGRAYEQYF. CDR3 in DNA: TGTGCCAGCAGCTTAGGGCGGGCCTACGAGCAGTACTTC.

In DNA, the CDR3 is TGTGCCAGCAGCCCCGAACTAAAGGGGTTGGGCTATGGCTACACCTTC. Protein product: CASSPELKGLGYGYTF. J is TRBJ1-2 and V is TRBV9; weak D call: TRBD1 (5 bases). Trimming shortened V by 4 bases and J by 4 bases, and 20 bases separated the two germline ends. The CDR3 runs to 16 residues. The V gene's germline CDR1 is SGDLS and CDR2 YYNGEE.

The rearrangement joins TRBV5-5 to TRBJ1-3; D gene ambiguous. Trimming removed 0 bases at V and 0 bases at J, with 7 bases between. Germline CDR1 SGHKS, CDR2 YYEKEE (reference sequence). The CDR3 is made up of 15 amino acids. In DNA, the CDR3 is TGTGCCAGCAGCTTGGTTACAACCTCTGGAAACACCATATATTTT. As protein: CASSLVTTSGNTIYF.

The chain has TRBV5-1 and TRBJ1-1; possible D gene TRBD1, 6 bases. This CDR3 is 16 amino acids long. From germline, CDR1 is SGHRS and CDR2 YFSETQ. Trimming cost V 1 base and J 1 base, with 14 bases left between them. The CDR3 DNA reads TGCGCCAGCAGCTTGTTGAGCGCAGGGGCGAACACTGAAGCTTTCTTT. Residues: CASSLLSAGANTEAFF.

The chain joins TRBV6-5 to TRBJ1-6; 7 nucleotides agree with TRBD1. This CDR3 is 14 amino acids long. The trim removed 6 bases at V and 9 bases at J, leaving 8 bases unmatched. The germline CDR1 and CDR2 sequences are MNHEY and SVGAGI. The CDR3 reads CASREGANGSPLHF. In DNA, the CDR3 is TGTGCCAGCAGAGAGGGGGCTAACGGTTCACCCCTCCACTTT.

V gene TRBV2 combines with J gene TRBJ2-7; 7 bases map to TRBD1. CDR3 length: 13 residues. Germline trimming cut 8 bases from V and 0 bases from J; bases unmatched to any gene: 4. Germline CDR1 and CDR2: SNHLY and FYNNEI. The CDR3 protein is CASGDRSSYEQYF. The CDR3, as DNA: TGTGCCAGCGGGGACAGAAGCTCCTACGAGCAGTACTTC. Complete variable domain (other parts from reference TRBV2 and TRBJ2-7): EPEVTQTPSHQVTQMGQEVILRCVPISNHLYFYWYRQILGQKVEFLVSFYNNEISEKSEIFDDQFSVERPDGSNFTLKIRSTKLEDSAMYFCASGDRSSYEQYFGPGTRLTVT.